This T cell receptor beta chain was sequenced during a study of OX40 agonist ivuxolimab in advanced cancers. The study sampled blood at baseline, cycle 4 day 1, and cycle 7 day 1. Germline-derived CDR1 and CDR2 are SGHVS and FQNEAQ. V gave up 5 bases and J gave up 0 bases; unmatched junction bases: 4. CDR3 length equals 15 residues. The assay was immunoSEQ multiplex PCR, and TCRdb's table has in-frame clones only and misses some. This table holds about 69,000 clones, about 80% found once. This sequence joins TRBV7-8 and TRBJ2-1, with 7 bases lining up with TRBD2. This clonotype was obtained from an adult with an advanced solid tumor such as melanoma, head and neck, liver or kidney cancer. The sample in question was CD4+ or CD8+ T cells sorted from blood, obtained in a trial of the OX40 agonist ivuxolimab. The CDR3 DNA sequence: TGTGCCAGCAGCCCTCGCGGGGGCTCCTACAATGAGCAGTTCTTC. Translation: CASSPRGGSYNEQFF.